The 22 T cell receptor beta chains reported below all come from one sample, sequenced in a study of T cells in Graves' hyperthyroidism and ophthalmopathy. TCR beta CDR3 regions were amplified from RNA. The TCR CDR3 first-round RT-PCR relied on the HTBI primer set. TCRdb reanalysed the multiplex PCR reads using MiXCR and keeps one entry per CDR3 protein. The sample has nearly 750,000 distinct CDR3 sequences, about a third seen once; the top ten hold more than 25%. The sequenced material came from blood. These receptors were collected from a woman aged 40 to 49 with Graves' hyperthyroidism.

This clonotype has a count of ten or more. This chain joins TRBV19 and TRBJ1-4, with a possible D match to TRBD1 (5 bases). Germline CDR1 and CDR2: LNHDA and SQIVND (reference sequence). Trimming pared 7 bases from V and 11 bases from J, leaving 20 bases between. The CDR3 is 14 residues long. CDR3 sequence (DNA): TGTGCCAGTACCGCCGTTGGGGGAATGGAGAAACTGTTTTTT. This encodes CASTAVGGMEKLFF.

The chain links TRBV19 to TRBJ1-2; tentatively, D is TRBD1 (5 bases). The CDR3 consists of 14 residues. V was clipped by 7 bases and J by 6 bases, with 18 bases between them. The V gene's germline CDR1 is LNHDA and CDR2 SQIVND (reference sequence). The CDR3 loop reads CASTTNFAGHGYTF. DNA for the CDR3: TGTGCCAGTACCACAAACTTTGCAGGGCATGGCTACACCTTC. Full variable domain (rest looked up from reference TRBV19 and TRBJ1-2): DGGITQSPKYLFRKEGQNVTLSCEQNLNHDAMYWYRQDPGQGLRLIYYSQIVNDFQKGDIAEGYSVSREKKESFPLTVTSAQKNPTAFYLCASTTNFAGHGYTFGSGTRLTVV.

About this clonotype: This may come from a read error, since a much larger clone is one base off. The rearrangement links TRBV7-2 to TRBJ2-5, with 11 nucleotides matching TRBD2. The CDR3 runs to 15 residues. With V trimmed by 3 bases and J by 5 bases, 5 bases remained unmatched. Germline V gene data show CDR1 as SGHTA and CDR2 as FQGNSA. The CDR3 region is CASSLGTSGAETQYF. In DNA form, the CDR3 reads TGTGCCAGCAGCTTGGGGACTAGCGGTGCGGAGACCCAGTACTTC.

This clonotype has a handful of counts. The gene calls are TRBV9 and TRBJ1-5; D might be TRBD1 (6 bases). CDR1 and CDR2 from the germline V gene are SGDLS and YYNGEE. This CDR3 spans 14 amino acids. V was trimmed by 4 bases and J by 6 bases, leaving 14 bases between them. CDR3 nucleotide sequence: TGTGCCAGCAGCCCTGGAGGGGGGACTCAGCCCCAGCATTTT. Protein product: CASSPGGGTQPQHF.

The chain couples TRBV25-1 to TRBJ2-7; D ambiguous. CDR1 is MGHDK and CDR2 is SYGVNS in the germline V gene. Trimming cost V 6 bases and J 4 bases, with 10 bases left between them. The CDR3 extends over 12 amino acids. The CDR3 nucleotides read TGTGCCAGCAGCCCTAAAAGTTACGAGCAGTACTTC. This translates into CASSPKSYEQYF.

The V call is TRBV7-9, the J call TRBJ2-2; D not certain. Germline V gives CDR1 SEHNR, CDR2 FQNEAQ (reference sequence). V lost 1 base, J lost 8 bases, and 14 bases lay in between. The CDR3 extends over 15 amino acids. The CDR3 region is CASSLDAVPLGELFF. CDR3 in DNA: TGTGCCAGCAGCTTAGATGCGGTCCCCCTAGGGGAGCTGTTTTTT.

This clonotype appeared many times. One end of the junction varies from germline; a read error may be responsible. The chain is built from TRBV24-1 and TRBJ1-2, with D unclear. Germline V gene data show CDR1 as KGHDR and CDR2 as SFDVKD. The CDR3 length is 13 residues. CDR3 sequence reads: CATSDFAAPGYAF. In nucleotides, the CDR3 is TGTGCCACCAGTGATTTTGCCGCCCCTGGCTACGCCTTC.

In DNA, the CDR3 is TGTGCTACTGAGAAGAACACTGAAGCTTTCTTT. Protein: CATEKNTEAFF. The V call is TRBV12-5, the J call TRBJ1-1; D gene unclear. Germline CDR1 and CDR2: LGHNT and FRNRAP. CDR3 size: 11 residues. Trimming shortened V by 10 bases and J by 1 base, and 7 bases separated the two germline ends.

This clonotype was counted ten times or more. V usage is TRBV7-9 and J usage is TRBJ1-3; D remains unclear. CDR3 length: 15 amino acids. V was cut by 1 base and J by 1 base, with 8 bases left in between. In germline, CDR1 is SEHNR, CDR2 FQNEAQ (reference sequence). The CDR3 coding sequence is TGTGCCAGCAGCTTAGTTGGAGAGTCTGGAAACACCATATATTTT. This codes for CASSLVGESGNTIYF.

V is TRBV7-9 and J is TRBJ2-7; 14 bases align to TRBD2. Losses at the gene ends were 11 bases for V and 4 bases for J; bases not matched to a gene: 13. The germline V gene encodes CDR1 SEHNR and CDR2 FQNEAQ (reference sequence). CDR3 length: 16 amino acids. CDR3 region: CACNPRGLAGEYEQYF. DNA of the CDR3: TGTGCCTGCAACCCGAGGGGACTAGCGGGAGAATACGAGCAGTACTTC.

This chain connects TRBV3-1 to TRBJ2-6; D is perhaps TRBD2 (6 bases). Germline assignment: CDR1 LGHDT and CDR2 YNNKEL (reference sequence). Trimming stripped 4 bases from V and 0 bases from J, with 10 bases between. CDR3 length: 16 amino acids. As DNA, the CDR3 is TGTGCCAGCAGCCCCGGGACTCCCTCTGGGGCCAACGTCCTGACTTTC. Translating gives CASSPGTPSGANVLTF.

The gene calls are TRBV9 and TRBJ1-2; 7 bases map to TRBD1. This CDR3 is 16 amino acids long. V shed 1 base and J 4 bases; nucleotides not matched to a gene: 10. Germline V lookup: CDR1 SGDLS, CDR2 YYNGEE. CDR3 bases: TGTGCCAGCAGCGTATCAGGGGGATCGGCCAGCTATGGCTACACCTTC. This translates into CASSVSGGSASYGYTF.

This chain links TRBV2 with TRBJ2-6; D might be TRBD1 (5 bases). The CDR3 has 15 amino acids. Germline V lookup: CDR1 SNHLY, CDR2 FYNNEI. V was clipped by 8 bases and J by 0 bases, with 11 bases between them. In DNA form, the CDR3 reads TGTGCCAGCCGAAGCGACAGCTCTGGGGCCAACGTCCTGACTTTC. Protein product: CASRSDSSGANVLTF. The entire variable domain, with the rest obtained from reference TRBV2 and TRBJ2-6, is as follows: EPEVTQTPSHQVTQMGQEVILRCVPISNHLYFYWYRQILGQKVEFLVSFYNNEISEKSEIFDDQFSVERPDGSNFTLKIRSTKLEDSAMYFCASRSDSSGANVLTFGAGSRLTVL.

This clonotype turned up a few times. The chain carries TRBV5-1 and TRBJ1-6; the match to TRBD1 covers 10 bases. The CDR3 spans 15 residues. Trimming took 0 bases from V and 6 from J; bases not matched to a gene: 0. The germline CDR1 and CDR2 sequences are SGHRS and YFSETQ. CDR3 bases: TGCGCCAGCAGCTTGGGACAGGGGGCTAATTCACCCCTCCACTTT. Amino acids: CASSLGQGANSPLHF.

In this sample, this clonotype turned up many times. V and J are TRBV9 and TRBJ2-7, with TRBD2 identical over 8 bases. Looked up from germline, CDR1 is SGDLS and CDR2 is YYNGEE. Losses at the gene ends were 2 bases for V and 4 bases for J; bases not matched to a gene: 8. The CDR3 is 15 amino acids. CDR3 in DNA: TGTGCCAGCAGCGTTCACGGGAGGGGAGAGTACGAGCAGTACTTC. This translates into CASSVHGRGEYEQYF.

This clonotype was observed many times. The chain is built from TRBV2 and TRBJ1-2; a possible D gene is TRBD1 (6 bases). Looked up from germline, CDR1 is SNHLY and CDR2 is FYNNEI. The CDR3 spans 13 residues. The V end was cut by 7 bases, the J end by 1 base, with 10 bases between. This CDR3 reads CASMDRSNYGYTF. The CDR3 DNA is TGTGCCAGCATGGACAGAAGTAACTATGGCTACACCTTC.

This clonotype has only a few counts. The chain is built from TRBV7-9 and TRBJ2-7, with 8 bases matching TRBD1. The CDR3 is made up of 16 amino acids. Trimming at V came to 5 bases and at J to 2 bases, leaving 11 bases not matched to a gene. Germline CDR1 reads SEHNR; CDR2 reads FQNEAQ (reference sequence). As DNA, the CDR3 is TGTGCCAGCAGCACATCAGGACAGGGCCACCCCTACGAGCAGTACTTC. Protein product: CASSTSGQGHPYEQYF.

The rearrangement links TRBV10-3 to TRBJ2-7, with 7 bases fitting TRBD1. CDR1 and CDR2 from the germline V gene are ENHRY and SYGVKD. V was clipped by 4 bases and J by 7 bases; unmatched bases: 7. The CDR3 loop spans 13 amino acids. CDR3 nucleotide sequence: TGTGCCATCAGTGCGACAGGGTTTGATGAGCAGTACTTC. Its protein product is CAISATGFDEQYF.

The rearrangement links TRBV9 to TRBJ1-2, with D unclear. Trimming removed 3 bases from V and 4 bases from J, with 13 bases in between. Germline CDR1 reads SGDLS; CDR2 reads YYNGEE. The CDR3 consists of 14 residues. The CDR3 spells CASSGPAVIYGYTF. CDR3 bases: TGTGCCAGCAGCGGCCCAGCCGTAATCTATGGCTACACCTTC.

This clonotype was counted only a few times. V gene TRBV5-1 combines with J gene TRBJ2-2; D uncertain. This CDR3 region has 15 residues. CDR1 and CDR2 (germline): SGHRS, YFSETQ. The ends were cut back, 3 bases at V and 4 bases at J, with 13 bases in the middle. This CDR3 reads CASSWRDPSTGELFF. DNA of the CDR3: TGCGCCAGCAGCTGGAGAGACCCTTCCACCGGGGAGCTGTTTTTT.

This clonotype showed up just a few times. CDR3 bases: TGTGCCAGCAGCGTCTCCCAAGAGACCCAGTACTTC. Translated: CASSVSQETQYF. The rearrangement joins TRBV5-4 to TRBJ2-5; D uncertain. Looked up from germline, CDR1 is SGHNT and CDR2 is YYREEE (reference sequence). Trimming removed 4 bases from V and 1 base from J, with 5 bases in between. The CDR3 is 12 amino acids.

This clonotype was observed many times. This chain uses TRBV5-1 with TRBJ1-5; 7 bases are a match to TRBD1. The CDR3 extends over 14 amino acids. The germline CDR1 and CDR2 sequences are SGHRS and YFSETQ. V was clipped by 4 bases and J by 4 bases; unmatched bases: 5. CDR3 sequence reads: CASSDGQVNQPQHF. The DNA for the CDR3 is TGCGCCAGCAGCGATGGACAGGTGAATCAGCCCCAGCATTTT.